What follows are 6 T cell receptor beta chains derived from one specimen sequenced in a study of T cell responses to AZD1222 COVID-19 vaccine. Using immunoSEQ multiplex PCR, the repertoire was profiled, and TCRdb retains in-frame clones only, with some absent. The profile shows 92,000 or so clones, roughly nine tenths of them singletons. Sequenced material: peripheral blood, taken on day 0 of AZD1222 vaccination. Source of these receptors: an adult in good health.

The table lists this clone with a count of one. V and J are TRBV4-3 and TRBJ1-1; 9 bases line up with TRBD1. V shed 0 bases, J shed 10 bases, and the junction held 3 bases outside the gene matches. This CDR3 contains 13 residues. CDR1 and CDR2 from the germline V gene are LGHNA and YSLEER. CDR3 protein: CASSQENRGPAFF. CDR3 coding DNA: TGCGCCAGCAGCCAAGAAAACAGGGGGCCAGCTTTCTTT.

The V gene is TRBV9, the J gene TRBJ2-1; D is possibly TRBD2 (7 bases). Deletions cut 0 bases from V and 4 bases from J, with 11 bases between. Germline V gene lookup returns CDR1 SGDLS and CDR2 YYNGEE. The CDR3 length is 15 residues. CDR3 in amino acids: CASSVGAGAYNEQFF. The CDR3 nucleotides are TGTGCCAGCAGCGTAGGTGCGGGGGCTTACAATGAGCAGTTCTTC.

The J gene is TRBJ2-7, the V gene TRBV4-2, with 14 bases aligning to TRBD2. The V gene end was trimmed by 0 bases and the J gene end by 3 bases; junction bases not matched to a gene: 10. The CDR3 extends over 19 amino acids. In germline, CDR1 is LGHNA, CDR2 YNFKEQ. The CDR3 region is CASSQDGGPTSGGGYEQYF. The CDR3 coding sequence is TGTGCCAGCAGCCAAGATGGAGGCCCGACTAGCGGGGGGGGCTACGAGCAGTACTTC.

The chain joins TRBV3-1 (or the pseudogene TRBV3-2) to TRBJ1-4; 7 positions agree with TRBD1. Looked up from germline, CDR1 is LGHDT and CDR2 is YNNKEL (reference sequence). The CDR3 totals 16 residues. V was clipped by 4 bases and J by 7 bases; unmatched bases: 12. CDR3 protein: CASSPSLGQAVEKLFF. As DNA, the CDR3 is TGTGCCAGCAGCCCGTCCTTAGGACAGGCCGTTGAAAAACTGTTTTTT.

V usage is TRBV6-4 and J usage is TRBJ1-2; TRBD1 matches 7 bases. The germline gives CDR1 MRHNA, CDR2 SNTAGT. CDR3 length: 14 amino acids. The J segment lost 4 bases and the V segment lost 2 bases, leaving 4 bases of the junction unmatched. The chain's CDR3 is CASSDGPGGYGYTF. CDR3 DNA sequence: TGTGCCAGCAGTGACGGGCCAGGGGGCTATGGCTACACCTTC.

CDR3 residues: CASRRGVNQPQHF. CDR3 DNA: TGCGCCAGCAGGAGGGGAGTCAATCAGCCCCAGCATTTT. V gene TRBV10-2 combines with J gene TRBJ1-5; weak D call: TRBD1 (5 bases). Trimming took 6 bases from V and 3 from J, leaving 9 bases between them. CDR3 size: 13 residues. CDR1 is WSHSY and CDR2 is SAAADI in the germline V gene.